This TCR beta chain appears in the sequencing data of a study of CD8 T cells in Susac syndrome. The CDR3 spans 13 residues. Germline CDR1 reads SGHRS; CDR2 reads YFSETQ. J was trimmed by 5 bases and V by 6 bases; bases with no gene match: 7. Reverse transcription of roughly 0.5 to 1 ug RNA was carried out with random hexamers. TCRdb passed the immunoSEQ multiplex PCR reads through MiXCR, listing each CDR3 protein once. The data hold a few hundred thousand distinct CDR3 sequences, with just over 90% observed a single time. The sequenced sample was CD4+ T cells from PBMCs. This chain uses TRBV5-1 with TRBJ2-7; 8 positions agree with TRBD1. This receptor was taken from a human donor with multiple sclerosis. CDR3 nucleotides: TGCGCCAGCAAGCGGACAGGGATAGACGAGCAGTACTTC. Amino acids: CASKRTGIDEQYF.